Listed here is a single T cell receptor (beta chain). This clonotype was detected a few times. No antigen is known for it. No base-level quality is on record; no much larger clone is a single base apart. The CDR3 sequence holds 18 residues, the cysteine and phenylalanine included. Just the 54-base CDR3 DNA is kept, in frame starting at base 1. From a lookup of the germline V gene, CDR1 and CDR2 are SGHRS and YFSETQ. V loses 4 bases of germline sequence and J loses 0 bases, and the interval between the two ends is 20 bases. This record comes from a study of CD8 T cells in ankylosing spondylitis (TCRdb year 2017). In terms of the full investigation: To find TCR variants linked to disease, the study profiled T cell receptor beta repertoires in ankylosing spondylitis patients and healthy donors. The full study cohort was made up of about 24 ankylosing spondylitis patients and 108 healthy donors. Peripheral blood samples were taken, and synovial fluid was additionally collected from ankylosing spondylitis patients. Study-wide findings and limitations: Blood from ankylosing spondylitis patients appeared to be characterized by a TCR beta motif composed of eight highly homologous amino acid variants. Some motif variants had previously been reported in the synovial fluid and blood of reactive arthritis patients, which suggests shared mechanisms of disease initiation. In peripheral blood, the disease-linked clones were found at relatively low frequencies and had a CD8+ phenotype. Significant enrichment of the disease-linked clones was reported in matched synovial fluid samples from ankylosing spondylitis patients.

Sequenced using an Illumina HiSeq 2500. Quantitative 5'-RACE with molecular barcodes was used to prepare TCR beta libraries. As for the original processing: To identify disease-linked TCR variants, a new computational method was used, one built on a probabilistic model of VDJ rearrangement. The raw public reads went through TCRdb reprocessing: fastp at Q25, MiXCR clone calling, in-frame beta chains kept. Entries are consolidated by CDR3 protein sequence, retaining the most common genes and DNA. These V and J calls originate from TCRdb's pipeline instead of the authors' own analysis. For this sample there are hundreds of thousands of distinct CDR3 sequences; 20% to 30% appear just once. Of the sample, about 0.9% falls within the top ten clones.

Sequenced: blood, either unsorted or a sorted T cell fraction (not recorded which). The V and J segments used are TRBV5-1 and TRBJ2-4, with TRBD1 as a weak D call on 7 bases. This TCR derives from a male donor with ankylosing spondylitis. The CDR3 protein: CASSPGQLAALAKNIQYF. The nucleotide sequence is given as TGCGCCAGCAGCCCGGGACAGTTAGCGGCCTTAGCCAAAAACATTCAGTACTTC.